Listed below are T cell receptor beta chains from one sample, sequenced in a study of T cells after posttransplantation cyclophosphamide. Assay used: immunoSEQ multiplex PCR; TCRdb lists only in-frame clones, some missing. The record shows 20,000 to 30,000 clones for this sample, with no singletons present. Sequencing was done on a sample of PBMCs. All receptors come from a woman in her forties or fifties in good health, CMV-negative, and a related stem cell transplant donor. The CDR3 runs from the conserved cysteine through the conserved F or W. The D gene is left open where the match is weak. Clone size, where shown, is once, few, many, or a class for clones that have expanded.

v_call: TRBV5-1
d_call: NA
cdr3_length: 17
j_call: TRBJ1-5
clone_size: many
cdr3_nt: TGCGCCAGCAGCTCGGGAGTGGGGGAATATAGCAATCAGCCCCAGCATTTT
cdr3_aa: CASSSGVGEYSNQPQHF

v_call: TRBV19
d_call: NA
cdr3_length: 15
j_call: TRBJ2-7
clone_size: many
cdr3_nt: TGTGCCAGTAGTATTTTTGGGGGGTCGGCCTACGAGCAGTACTTC
cdr3_aa: CASSIFGGSAYEQYF

v_call: TRBV4-2
d_call: NA
cdr3_length: 16
j_call: TRBJ2-6
clone_size: many
cdr3_nt: TGTGCCAGCAGCCCTAGTCAGGGATCTGGGGCCAACGTCCTGACTTTC
cdr3_aa: CASSPSQGSGANVLTF

v_call: TRBV7-9
d_call: TRBD1
cdr3_length: 16
j_call: TRBJ2-3
clone_size: many
cdr3_nt: TGTGCCAGCAGCTTCATCCCGGGACAGAACACAGATACGCAGTATTTT
cdr3_aa: CASSFIPGQNTDTQYF

v_call: TRBV19
d_call: NA
cdr3_length: 16
j_call: TRBJ1-4
clone_size: medium-sized
cdr3_nt: TGTGCCAGTAGTATACTGTTCGGTGTTCCTAATGAAAAACTGTTTTTT
cdr3_aa: CASSILFGVPNEKLFF

v_call: TRBV5-1
d_call: TRBD1
cdr3_length: 15
j_call: TRBJ1-1
clone_size: many
cdr3_nt: TGCGCCAGCTCGACTGGACAGGGGGCTGTCACTGAAGCTTTCTTT
cdr3_aa: CASSTGQGAVTEAFF

v_call: TRBV29-1
d_call: NA
cdr3_length: 12
j_call: TRBJ1-2
clone_size: many
cdr3_nt: TGCAGCGTAACCCCTCGGGGGGGTGGCTACACCTTC
cdr3_aa: CSVTPRGGGYTF

v_call: TRBV4-3
d_call: TRBD1
cdr3_length: 15
j_call: TRBJ1-1
clone_size: many
cdr3_nt: TGCGCCAGCAGTCGCAGGGGGGCCGTGAACACTGAAGCTTTCTTT
cdr3_aa: CASSRRGAVNTEAFF

v_call: TRBV7-6
d_call: TRBD1
cdr3_length: 13
j_call: TRBJ1-2
clone_size: many
cdr3_nt: TGTGCCAGCAGCTTAGGAGGGGGCAATGGCTACACCTTC
cdr3_aa: CASSLGGGNGYTF

v_call: TRBV7-3
d_call: TRBD1
cdr3_length: 15
j_call: TRBJ1-4
clone_size: many
cdr3_nt: TGTGCCAGCAGCTTAAGGACAGGGATTAATGAAAAACTGTTTTTT
cdr3_aa: CASSLRTGINEKLFF

v_call: TRBV5-6
d_call: NA
cdr3_length: 16
j_call: TRBJ2-5
clone_size: many
cdr3_nt: TGTGCCAGCAGCGCAGGAATACAGGGATCCTCAGAGACCCAGTACTTC
cdr3_aa: CASSAGIQGSSETQYF

v_call: TRBV9
d_call: NA
cdr3_length: 16
j_call: TRBJ1-3
clone_size: many
cdr3_nt: TGTGCCAGCAGCGTGGAGCAGGGGCGAACTGGAAACACCATATATTTT
cdr3_aa: CASSVEQGRTGNTIYF

v_call: TRBV12-5
d_call: NA
cdr3_length: 16
j_call: TRBJ2-7
clone_size: many
cdr3_nt: TGTGCTAGTGGCTGGGATAGGGGCAGCTACACCTACGAGCAGTACTTC
cdr3_aa: CASGWDRGSYTYEQYF

v_call: TRBV5-1
d_call: NA
cdr3_length: 12
j_call: TRBJ1-1
clone_size: many
cdr3_nt: TGCGCCAGCCGGAAGGGGGACACTGAAGCTTTCTTT
cdr3_aa: CASRKGDTEAFF

v_call: TRBV7-2
d_call: NA
cdr3_length: 15
j_call: TRBJ2-2
clone_size: medium-sized
cdr3_nt: TGTGCCAGCAGTTCATCGGGGTGGGGAAATGTGGAGCTGTTTTTT
cdr3_aa: CASSSSGWGNVELFF

v_call: TRBV29-1
d_call: TRBD1
cdr3_length: 13
j_call: TRBJ1-5
clone_size: many
cdr3_nt: TGCAGCGCCGGGACAGGAAGGGATCAGCCCCAGCATTTT
cdr3_aa: CSAGTGRDQPQHF

v_call: TRBV29-1
d_call: TRBD1
cdr3_length: 13
j_call: TRBJ1-2
clone_size: many
cdr3_nt: TGCAGCGTGGAACAAGGACAGGGTAGTGGCTACACCTTC
cdr3_aa: CSVEQGQGSGYTF

v_call: TRBV30
d_call: NA
cdr3_length: 14
j_call: TRBJ1-1
clone_size: many
cdr3_nt: TGTGCCTGCTTCCAACGGGGGGGGAACACTGAAGCTTTCTTT
cdr3_aa: CACFQRGGNTEAFF

v_call: TRBV6-4
d_call: NA
cdr3_length: 13
j_call: TRBJ2-3
clone_size: medium-sized
cdr3_nt: TGTGCCAGCAGTGCGGGTAGCACAGATACGCAGTATTTT
cdr3_aa: CASSAGSTDTQYF

v_call: TRBV7-2
d_call: NA
cdr3_length: 15
j_call: TRBJ1-2
clone_size: many
cdr3_nt: TGTGCCAGCAGCCAATTGACTCAGGGCGCCCGGGGCTACACCTTC
cdr3_aa: CASSQLTQGARGYTF

v_call: TRBV7-2
d_call: TRBD2
cdr3_length: 19
j_call: TRBJ2-2
clone_size: many
cdr3_nt: TGTGCCAGCAGCTTAGAGGGCTCATATACTAGCGGGAGGGCCGGGGAGCTGTTTTTT
cdr3_aa: CASSLEGSYTSGRAGELFF

v_call: TRBV9
d_call: TRBD2
cdr3_length: 14
j_call: TRBJ2-5
clone_size: many
cdr3_nt: TGTGCCAGCAGCGTAGCCGGGGGGCAAGAGACCCAGTACTTC
cdr3_aa: CASSVAGGQETQYF

v_call: TRBV7-2
d_call: TRBD1
cdr3_length: 14
j_call: TRBJ1-1
clone_size: many
cdr3_nt: TGTGCCAGCAGCACCCGGACAGGGATCACTGAAGCTTTCTTT
cdr3_aa: CASSTRTGITEAFF

v_call: TRBV9
d_call: NA
cdr3_length: 12
j_call: TRBJ2-3
clone_size: many
cdr3_nt: TGTGCCAGCAGCATTTCGGGAAAGACGCAGTATTTT
cdr3_aa: CASSISGKTQYF

v_call: TRBV5-6
d_call: TRBD2
cdr3_length: 17
j_call: TRBJ2-3
clone_size: many
cdr3_nt: TGTGCCAGCAGCTTCTTAGGGACTAGCGGGAGCACAGATACGCAGTATTTT
cdr3_aa: CASSFLGTSGSTDTQYF

v_call: TRBV10-3
d_call: TRBD1
cdr3_length: 14
j_call: TRBJ2-3
clone_size: many
cdr3_nt: TGTGCCACCAGGACAGGGGCCTCGGCAGATACGCAGTATTTT
cdr3_aa: CATRTGASADTQYF

v_call: TRBV27
d_call: TRBD1
cdr3_length: 14
j_call: TRBJ2-7
clone_size: many
cdr3_nt: TGTGCCAGCAGTTACACAGGGGGGCTGTACGAGCAGTACTTC
cdr3_aa: CASSYTGGLYEQYF

v_call: TRBV12-5
d_call: NA
cdr3_length: 17
j_call: TRBJ2-6
clone_size: many
cdr3_nt: TGTGCTAGTGGCCCCTGGGGTGGGGCCTCTGGGGCCAACGTCCTGACTTTC
cdr3_aa: CASGPWGGASGANVLTF

v_call: TRBV18
d_call: TRBD2
cdr3_length: 19
j_call: TRBJ2-2
clone_size: many
cdr3_nt: TGTGCCAGCTCACCTAGGACTAGCGGGGGGAACTTGAACACCGGGGAGCTGTTTTTT
cdr3_aa: CASSPRTSGGNLNTGELFF

v_call: TRBV19
d_call: TRBD2
cdr3_length: 20
j_call: TRBJ2-7
clone_size: many
cdr3_nt: TGTGCCAGTAGTGCGGGACAGGGACTAGCGGGAGGCACCCGATTCTACGAGCAGTACTTC
cdr3_aa: CASSAGQGLAGGTRFYEQYF

v_call: TRBV5-6
d_call: TRBD2
cdr3_length: 17
j_call: TRBJ2-7
clone_size: many
cdr3_nt: TGTGCCAGCAGCTTGGATAGAACTAGCGGGAGCTCCTACGAGCAGTACTTC
cdr3_aa: CASSLDRTSGSSYEQYF

v_call: TRBV6-1
d_call: NA
cdr3_length: 15
j_call: TRBJ1-6
clone_size: many
cdr3_nt: TGTGCCAGCTCGCCAGACAGTGGTGGAAATTCACCCCTCCACTTT
cdr3_aa: CASSPDSGGNSPLHF

v_call: TRBV5-6
d_call: TRBD1
cdr3_length: 15
j_call: TRBJ1-3
clone_size: many
cdr3_nt: TGTGCCAGCAGCTCAGGACAGGGATCTCGAAACACCATATATTTT
cdr3_aa: CASSSGQGSRNTIYF

v_call: TRBV7-9
d_call: TRBD1
cdr3_length: 15
j_call: TRBJ1-1
clone_size: many
cdr3_nt: TGTGCCAGCAGCCCCCGACAGGGCCTGAACACTGAAGCTTTCTTT
cdr3_aa: CASSPRQGLNTEAFF

v_call: TRBV30
d_call: NA
cdr3_length: 14
j_call: TRBJ1-3
clone_size: many
cdr3_nt: TGTGCCTGGAGTAAGTCGGGGACTGGAAACACCATATATTTT
cdr3_aa: CAWSKSGTGNTIYF

v_call: TRBV7-2
d_call: TRBD2
cdr3_length: 16
j_call: TRBJ2-2
clone_size: many
cdr3_nt: TGTGCCAGCAGCCCCCCCCGCGGGGGTGACACCGGGGAGCTGTTTTTT
cdr3_aa: CASSPPRGGDTGELFF

v_call: TRBV28
d_call: NA
cdr3_length: 16
j_call: TRBJ2-2
clone_size: many
cdr3_nt: TGTGCCAGCAGGAGGCCAGGGACACTAGGCACCGGGGAGCTGTTTTTT
cdr3_aa: CASRRPGTLGTGELFF

v_call: TRBV28
d_call: NA
cdr3_length: 13
j_call: TRBJ1-4
clone_size: many
cdr3_nt: TGTGCCAGCAGCCGAAGGGGGAGTGAAAAACTGTTTTTT
cdr3_aa: CASSRRGSEKLFF

v_call: TRBV4-1
d_call: TRBD1
cdr3_length: 15
j_call: TRBJ1-5
clone_size: many
cdr3_nt: TGCGCCAGCAGCCAAGGGGGGACAGGGGGTCAGCCCCAGCATTTT
cdr3_aa: CASSQGGTGGQPQHF

v_call: TRBV6-1
d_call: TRBD2
cdr3_length: 15
j_call: TRBJ2-5
clone_size: many
cdr3_nt: TGTGCCAGCAGTGAACTAGCGGGAGGGCCAGAGACCCAGTACTTC
cdr3_aa: CASSELAGGPETQYF

v_call: TRBV5-5
d_call: TRBD2
cdr3_length: 14
j_call: TRBJ2-3
clone_size: many
cdr3_nt: TGTGCCAGCAGCCATAGCGGGCAAACAGATACGCAGTATTTT
cdr3_aa: CASSHSGQTDTQYF

v_call: TRBV4-2
d_call: TRBD2
cdr3_length: 16
j_call: TRBJ2-2
clone_size: many
cdr3_nt: TGTGCCAGCACCTATAGCGGGGGGGGCAACACCGGGGAGCTGTTTTTT
cdr3_aa: CASTYSGGGNTGELFF

v_call: TRBV7-9
d_call: TRBD2
cdr3_length: 18
j_call: TRBJ2-1
clone_size: many
cdr3_nt: TGTGCCAGCAGCCCCCCCTTTAGACTAGCGAGGTTCGTGGATGAGCAGTTCTTC
cdr3_aa: CASSPPFRLARFVDEQFF

v_call: TRBV7-9
d_call: TRBD1
cdr3_length: 13
j_call: TRBJ1-6
clone_size: many
cdr3_nt: TGTGCCAGCAACCGGGACAGAGATTCACCCCTCCACTTT
cdr3_aa: CASNRDRDSPLHF

v_call: TRBV6-5
d_call: TRBD1
cdr3_length: 12
j_call: TRBJ1-5
clone_size: NA
cdr3_nt: TGTGCCAGCAGTGATGGTGGAAGACAGGGGCATTTT
cdr3_aa: CASSDGGRQGHF

v_call: TRBV30
d_call: TRBD1
cdr3_length: 13
j_call: TRBJ1-1
clone_size: many
cdr3_nt: TGTGCCTGGAGGACAGGGGGGAACACTGAAGCTTTCTTT
cdr3_aa: CAWRTGGNTEAFF

v_call: TRBV5-1
d_call: TRBD2
cdr3_length: 16
j_call: TRBJ2-1
clone_size: many
cdr3_nt: TGCGCCAGCAGCCGGGTGATAGCGGGAGGAGGCAATGAGCAGTTCTTC
cdr3_aa: CASSRVIAGGGNEQFF

v_call: TRBV27
d_call: TRBD2
cdr3_length: 14
j_call: TRBJ2-7
clone_size: many
cdr3_nt: TGTGCCAGGAATAAGGGGACTAGCGAGAACGAGCAGTACTTC
cdr3_aa: CARNKGTSENEQYF

v_call: TRBV2
d_call: TRBD2
cdr3_length: 16
j_call: TRBJ2-2
clone_size: many
cdr3_nt: TGTGCCAGCAGTGGGCGCGGCGGCGGGAGATCCGGGGAGCTGTTTTTT
cdr3_aa: CASSGRGGGRSGELFF

v_call: TRBV9
d_call: TRBD2
cdr3_length: 15
j_call: TRBJ2-5
clone_size: many
cdr3_nt: TGTGCCAGCACCCAAAATAGCGGGAGCTCAGAGACCCAGTACTTC
cdr3_aa: CASTQNSGSSETQYF

v_call: TRBV7-9
d_call: TRBD1
cdr3_length: 16
j_call: TRBJ1-2
clone_size: many
cdr3_nt: TGTGCCAGCGGAATTCTGACAGGGCCGGGAAGGTATGGCTACACCTTC
cdr3_aa: CASGILTGPGRYGYTF

v_call: TRBV14
d_call: TRBD1
cdr3_length: 15
j_call: TRBJ1-1
clone_size: many
cdr3_nt: TGTGCCAGCAGGGCCACAGGGGGCTGGGGCACTGAAGCTTTCTTT
cdr3_aa: CASRATGGWGTEAFF

v_call: TRBV5-1
d_call: TRBD1
cdr3_length: 16
j_call: TRBJ1-5
clone_size: many
cdr3_nt: TGCGCCAGCAGCTTGGACCCTGGACAGGGCAATCAGCCCCAGCATTTT
cdr3_aa: CASSLDPGQGNQPQHF

v_call: TRBV7-2
d_call: NA
cdr3_length: 13
j_call: TRBJ2-5
clone_size: many
cdr3_nt: TGTGCCAGCAGCTTAGAGAGGGGGGAGACCCAGTACTTC
cdr3_aa: CASSLERGETQYF